The entry that follows covers one TCR beta chain sequence. Its antigen is still unknown. This record comes from a study of monozygotic twins with cystic fibrosis. Study findings and constraints: Low clonality (median 0.0095) suggested a mostly naive repertoire. V usage most resembled the co-twin in 13 of 16 pairs. In this small cohort, shared CDR3 numbers showed no association with age, concordance or disease severity.

This CDR3 spans 15 amino acids. Looked up from germline, CDR1 is SEHNR and CDR2 is FQNEAQ (reference sequence). Trimming removed 3 bases from V and 8 bases from J, with 17 bases in between. The assay was immunoSEQ multiplex PCR, and TCRdb's table has in-frame clones only and misses some. The sample includes 30,000 or so clones, more than 90% of them seen just once. The clonotype comes from a girl between 2 and 10 years old with cystic fibrosis. Sequenced input: blood. This sequence joins TRBV7-9 and TRBJ2-4, with D perhaps matching TRBD2 (7 bases). The CDR3 region is CASSFPGGGLDIQYF. The CDR3 coding sequence is TGTGCCAGCAGCTTCCCGGGGGGCGGGCTGGACATTCAGTACTTC.